The entry below describes one T cell receptor beta chain. RNA transcripts yielded amplified TCR beta CDR3 regions. The TCR CDR3 first-round RT-PCR relied on the HTBI primer set. TCRdb re-derived calls from the multiplex PCR reads in MiXCR, one entry per CDR3 protein. The table lists roughly 840,000 distinct CDR3 sequences, about two fifths of them singletons. This sample is drawn from a study of T cells in Graves' hyperthyroidism and ophthalmopathy. Trimming left V 2 bases short and J 1 base short, with 13 bases between. The CDR3 spans 16 residues. Germline V gene sequence: CDR1 KGHDR, CDR2 SFDVKD. Material for sequencing was blood. This receptor was identified in a young man with Graves' hyperthyroidism. V is TRBV24-1 and J is TRBJ2-5; D is perhaps TRBD1 or TRBD2 (6 bases each). The CDR3 sequence is CATSDSRGRTQETQYF. DNA of the CDR3: TGTGCCACCAGTGATTCTCGGGGGCGCACCCAAGAGACCCAGTACTTC.